This TCR beta chain came from a study of beta chain features in type 1 diabetes listed by TCRdb under 2018. Background for the entire study: No differences in mean age, gender distribution, total cell number or subset yield were found between patients and healthy donors. A total of roughly 99,000,000 sorted cells were examined across all samples, and the number of cells per subset was strongly correlated with RNA yield. The study compared TCRB repertoires of sorted circulating CD4+ T cell subsets between recently diagnosed type 1 diabetes patients and matched healthy donors. Regulatory and stem cell-like memory subsets were obtained from only 8 patients and about 8 healthy donors, while naive and central memory subsets were obtained from all 28 donors. What the research found in general, with its limitations: A moderate but significant shortening of TCRB CDR3 length was observed in type 1 diabetes patients in all four CD4+ subsets. Only small numbers of individuals were included in the HLA sub-analyses, which left unresolved whether HLA type had any influence on TCRB rearrangement. At VDJ recombination sites, patients with type 1 diabetes made fewer insertions and deleted more nucleotides, a pattern implying thymic rearrangement abnormalities. Shorter templates might have been favored by PCR, but patient and control samples were amplified and corrected together, so both groups would have been affected equally by any skew. Sequencing cDNA rather than genomic DNA could over-represent highly expressing activated cells, although activation and CD3 levels did not differ between groups. The naive, central memory and regulatory TCRB repertoires appeared to resemble one another more closely among patients than among healthy donors.

Cut back by 3 bases and 2 bases, the V and J ends lie 14 bases apart. The CDR3 numbers 15 residues from cysteine through phenylalanine. The retained sequence is limited to the CDR3, 45 bases, with the frame set at the first base. Per the germline V gene, SGDLS is the CDR1 and YYNGEE is the CDR2. A remark on this clone: No cognate antigen has been identified for it. No base-level quality is on record; no much larger clone is a single base apart.

The entire amount of isolated RNA was reverse transcribed using the High Capacity cDNA Reverse Transcription Kit, so the sequenced TCRB transcripts were expressed ones. Naive, central memory and regulatory T cell samples underwent deep immunoSEQ sequencing, averaging about 3.57 million total reads per sample. After sorted cells were lysed in RLT buffer, RNA was extracted with DNase-treated RNeasy Micro or Mini kits, with the choice depending on cell number. To prevent cross-contamination, each cell subset was processed individually, whereas patient and healthy donor samples were processed jointly. The immunoSEQ multiplex PCR was used to amplify TCRB sequences from cDNA, generating 87-bp fragments that spanned the CDR3 region. Amplicons were sequenced on the Illumina HiSeq platform. The authors processed their data as follows. Synthetic template baselines were used to correct PCR bias computationally, reads within Hamming distance 2 were collapsed together, and singletons that could not be merged were discarded. By aligning reads against IMGT, V, D and J genes, CDR3 length, and insertions or deletions at six rearrangement sites were assigned. Within each subset, clonotype counts were normalized to the number of sorted cells before true diversity and Gini coefficients were calculated with the tcR R package. Repertoire sharing was quantified using the overlap coefficient calculated on TCRB nucleotide sequences. Out-of-frame TCRB sequences from naive cells were analyzed to stand in for the pre-selection repertoire. In its TCRdb copy, this immuneACCESS table keeps in-frame sequences only and misses some clones. Where compared with another copy, unresolved V genes explain less than half of these, and the others have no known cause. The V and J calls and the clone size are those of that table, but D and trimming were determined from the DNA. This sample holds 600,000 or so clones; around 15% were observed only once. The ten largest account for 0.03% to 0.04% of the sample.

A single peripheral blood draw of roughly 0.11 L on average was collected from each donor into heparinised tubes. Using a panel that included CD45RO, CCR7, CD25, CD127, CD95 and CD27, naive, central memory, regulatory and stem cell-like memory CD4+ T cells were sorted on a BD FACSAria II. All sorted populations exceeded 95% purity. PBMCs were isolated right away by Lymphoprep density gradient centrifugation and were stained directly, without culture. So that batch effects would be minimized, each experiment stained and sorted samples in pairs, pairing one healthy donor with one patient. The sequenced sample was naive CD4+ T cells from blood. The cell subset or site label, read with the paper, signifies: true naive CD4+ T cells. The chain uses TRBV9 and TRBJ1-2, with the D gene too uncertain to name. The clonotype originates from a man aged 18 to 35 with type 1 diabetes. Read as DNA, the sequence is TGTGCCAGCAGCGGACAAGCTCTCCAAAACTATGGCTACACCTTC. Translated, it gives CASSGQALQNYGYTF. This CDR3, with the reference TRBV9 and TRBJ1-2 proteins standing in past its ends, gives the full variable domain DSGVTQTPKHLITATGQRVTLRCSPRSGDLSVYWYQQSLDQGLQFLIQYYNGEERAKGNILERFSAQQFPDLHSELNLSSLELGDSALYFCASSGQALQNYGYTFGSGTRLTVV.